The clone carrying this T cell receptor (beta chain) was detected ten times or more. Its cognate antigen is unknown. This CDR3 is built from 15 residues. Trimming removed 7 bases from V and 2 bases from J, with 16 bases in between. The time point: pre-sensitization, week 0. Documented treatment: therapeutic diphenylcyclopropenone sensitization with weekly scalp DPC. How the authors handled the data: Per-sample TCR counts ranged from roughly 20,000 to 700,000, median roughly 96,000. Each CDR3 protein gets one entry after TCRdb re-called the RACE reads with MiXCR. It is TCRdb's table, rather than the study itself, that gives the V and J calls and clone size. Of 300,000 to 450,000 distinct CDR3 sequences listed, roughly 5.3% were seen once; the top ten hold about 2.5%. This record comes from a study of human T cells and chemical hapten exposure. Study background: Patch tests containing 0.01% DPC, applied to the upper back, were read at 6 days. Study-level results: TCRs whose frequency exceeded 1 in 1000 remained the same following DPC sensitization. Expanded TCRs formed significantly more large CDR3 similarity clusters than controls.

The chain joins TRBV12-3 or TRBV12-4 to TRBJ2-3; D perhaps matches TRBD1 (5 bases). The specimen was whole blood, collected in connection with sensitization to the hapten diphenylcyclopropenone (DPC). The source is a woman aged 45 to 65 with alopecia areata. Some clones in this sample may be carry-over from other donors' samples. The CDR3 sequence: CASTIPGNPTDTQYF. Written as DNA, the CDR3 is TGTGCCAGCACCATTCCAGGGAACCCCACAGATACGCAGTATTTT.